This TCR beta chain was recovered during a study of T cell responses to AZD1222 COVID-19 vaccine. Broader study findings: Reportedly, nearly half of unique spike TCRs recognized epitopes outside B.1.351/B.1.1.7 mutations. Baseline serology detected seropositivity in only a handful of AZD1222 recipients.

Method: immunoSEQ multiplex PCR; TCRdb's copy keeps in-frame clones and lacks some. The table records around 140,000 clones, 91% of them present only once. Trimming took 2 bases from V and 0 from J; bases not matched to a gene: 10. CDR1 is SGHVS, CDR2 FQNEAQ, per germline. The CDR3 runs to 17 residues. Turning to this clone: Antigen: not known.

The sequence derives from an adult who received the MenACWY meningococcal vaccine as a control. The sample here was peripheral blood, taken 28 days after the second dose of the MenACWY control vaccine. This sequence joins TRBV7-8 and TRBJ2-7; TRBD2 aligns across 7 bases. The CDR3 loop reads CASSLLGGAVDSYEQYF. In nucleotides, the CDR3 is TGTGCCAGCAGCTTATTGGGAGGGGCAGTGGACTCCTACGAGCAGTACTTC.